Sequencing of this TCR beta chain was carried out in a study of T-cell memory formation after mild COVID-19. Study overall: Largely, TCR clusters stayed within a single donor.

In this sample, this clonotype turned up a few times. This CDR3 region has 15 residues. The germline V gene encodes CDR1 SGHTA and CDR2 FQGNSA. V dropped 2 bases and J dropped 4 bases, with 14 bases sitting between them. Constant-segment primers and 5'RACE yielded cDNA libraries for TCR alpha and TCR beta, each carrying sample barcodes and UMIs. TCRdb called the 5' RACE reads again in MiXCR, with one record for every CDR3 protein. The top ten clones hold 20% to 25% of a sample with more than 350,000 distinct CDR3 sequences, about 15% of them seen once. This chain links TRBV7-2 with TRBJ1-2; tentative D call: TRBD1 (5 bases). Sequencing was done on a sample of PBMCs or a T cell subset sorted from them (not recorded which). The TCR originated in a man aged 18 to 29 who had mild COVID-19 (a few samples of this study predate the infection). Cell type and time point are not known. CDR3 DNA: TGTGCCAGCAGCTTAAAGGGGACCGGTTTCTATGGCTACACCTTC. This codes for CASSLKGTGFYGYTF.